This record concerns one T cell receptor (beta chain) sequence. Trimming removed 0 bases at V and 10 bases at J, with 9 bases between. Germline V CDR1 and CDR2: SEHNR, FQNEAQ (reference sequence). The CDR3 totals 12 residues. This sample is part of a study of OX40 agonist ivuxolimab in advanced cancers. Profiling relied on immunoSEQ multiplex PCR, and the TCRdb table lists in-frame clones only, not all of them. Among 99,000 or so clones listed, roughly 93% were seen once. The sequencing here drew on CD4+ or CD8+ T cells sorted from blood, taken in a trial of the OX40 agonist ivuxolimab. The gene calls are TRBV7-9 and TRBJ1-2; no clear D gene. This TCR derives from an adult with an advanced solid tumor such as melanoma, head and neck, liver or kidney cancer. This CDR3 is CASSLAGFDYTF. CDR3 nucleotides: TGTGCCAGCAGCTTAGCTGGGTTTGACTACACCTTC.